Included here is one T cell receptor beta chain sequence, with context. The antigen it binds to is not known. The record has no base qualities; no much larger clone is one base away. These data are taken from a study of T cell repertoires in cytomegalovirus infection (dated by TCRdb to about 2019). Broadly, across the study: Alongside well-studied HLA-B-restricted epitopes, the peptide stimulations were aimed at recently identified HLA-C-restricted CMV epitopes, whose presentation resists viral immunomodulation. Donor HLA type was relevant to the analysis, as public TCR beta signatures indicated carriage of CMV infection together with the matching HLA type. Beyond this particular receptor, the publication reports: In both this cohort and an independent 352-donor cohort, the cumulative frequency of public TCR beta family members distinguished carriers of CMV infection plus the relevant HLA type. In the ex vivo response, HLA-C-restricted CMV-specific TCR beta clonotypes were dominant, and in two of eight donors the single most frequent clonotype came from this HLA-C-restricted group.

The treatment or condition tag for this specimen amounts to: in vitro stimulation with specific CMV peptide epitopes to enrich CMV-specific T cells. TCRdb lists the instrument as Illumina HiSeq 1500. TCRdb reprocessing: public reads trimmed at Q25 with fastp, clones called with MiXCR, in-frame beta chains kept. Duplicate CDR3 protein sequences are folded into a single record with the most common DNA and genes. This sample comprises some 560,000 distinct CDR3 sequences, under 45% of them detected only once. More than 40% of the sample belongs to the ten largest clones. V is pruned by 5 bases and J by 2 bases, leaving 4 bases of the junction without a gene match. The CDR3 spans 17 residues, from the cysteine through the phenylalanine. The only DNA kept is the CDR3, 51 bases in frame from the first base. CDR1 and CDR2 (SGHAT, FQNNGV) derive from the germline V gene.

The specimen comprised cultured PBMCs, sampled from culture after CMV antigen stimulation. The receptor comes from a human donor in good health (CMV status not recorded). Some clones in this sample may be carry-over from other donors' samples. Recombination connected TRBV11-2 to TRBJ2-6; 12 central nucleotides agree with TRBD1. The DNA is as follows: TGTGCCAGCAGCCCCGGGACAGGGGGCCCTGGGGCCAACGTCCTGACTTTC. The translation is CASSPGTGGPGANVLTF.